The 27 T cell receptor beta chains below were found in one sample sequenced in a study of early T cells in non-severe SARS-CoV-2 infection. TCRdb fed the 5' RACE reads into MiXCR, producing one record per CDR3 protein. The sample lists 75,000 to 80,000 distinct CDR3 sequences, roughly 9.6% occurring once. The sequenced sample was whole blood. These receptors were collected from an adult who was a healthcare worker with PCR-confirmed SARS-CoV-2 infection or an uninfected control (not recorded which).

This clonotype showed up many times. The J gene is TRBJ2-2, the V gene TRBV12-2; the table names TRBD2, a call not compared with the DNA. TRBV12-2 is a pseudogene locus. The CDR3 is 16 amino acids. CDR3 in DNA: TGTGCAAGTCGCCTCCCTAGTGACGAGAGCACCGGGGAGCTGTTTTTT. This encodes CASRLPSDESTGELFF.

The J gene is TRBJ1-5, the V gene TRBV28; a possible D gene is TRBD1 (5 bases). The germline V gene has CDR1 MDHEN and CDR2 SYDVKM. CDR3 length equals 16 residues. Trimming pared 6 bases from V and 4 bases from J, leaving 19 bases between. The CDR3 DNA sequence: TGTGCCAGCAGCTCATCCCTCCCGGGGGGAAATCAGCCCCAGCATTTT. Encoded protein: CASSSSLPGGNQPQHF.

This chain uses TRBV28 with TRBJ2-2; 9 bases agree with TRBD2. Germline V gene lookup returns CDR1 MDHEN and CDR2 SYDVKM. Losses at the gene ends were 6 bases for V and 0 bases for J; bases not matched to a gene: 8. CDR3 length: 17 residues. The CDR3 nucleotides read TGTGCCAGCAGCCGGGTGGGACTAGCCTCGAACACCGGGGAGCTGTTTTTT. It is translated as CASSRVGLASNTGELFF.

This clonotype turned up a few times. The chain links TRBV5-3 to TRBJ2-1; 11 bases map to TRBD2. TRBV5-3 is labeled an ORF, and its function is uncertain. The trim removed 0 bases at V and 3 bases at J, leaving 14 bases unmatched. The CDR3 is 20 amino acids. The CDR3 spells CARSLVLGTSGSPRYNEQFF. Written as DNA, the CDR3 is TGTGCCAGAAGCTTGGTGCTGGGGACTAGCGGAAGCCCCCGCTACAATGAGCAGTTCTTC.

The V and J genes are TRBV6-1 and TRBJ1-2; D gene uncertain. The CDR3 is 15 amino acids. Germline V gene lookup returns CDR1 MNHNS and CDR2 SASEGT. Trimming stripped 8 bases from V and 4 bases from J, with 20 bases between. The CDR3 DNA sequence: TGTGCCAGCGACCCCGACGCAACAGCAATCTATGGCTACACCTTC. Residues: CASDPDATAIYGYTF.

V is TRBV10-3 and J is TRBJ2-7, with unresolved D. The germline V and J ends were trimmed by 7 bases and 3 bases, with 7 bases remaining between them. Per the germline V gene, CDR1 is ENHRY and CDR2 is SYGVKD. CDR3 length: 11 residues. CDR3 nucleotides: TGTGCCATCACTCTGAGCTACGAGCAGTACTTC. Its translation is CAITLSYEQYF.

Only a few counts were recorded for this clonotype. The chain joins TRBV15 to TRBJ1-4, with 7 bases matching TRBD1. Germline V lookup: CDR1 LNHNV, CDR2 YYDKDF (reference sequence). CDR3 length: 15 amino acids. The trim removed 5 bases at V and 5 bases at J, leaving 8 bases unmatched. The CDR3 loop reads CATSPRGRGNEKLFF. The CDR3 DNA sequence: TGTGCCACCAGCCCCAGGGGCAGGGGGAATGAAAAACTGTTTTTT. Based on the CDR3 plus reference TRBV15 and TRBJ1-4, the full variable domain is DAMVIQNPRYQVTQFGKPVTLSCSQTLNHNVMYWYQQKSSQAPKLLFHYYDKDFNNEADTPDNFQSRRPNTSFCFLDIRSPGLGDTAMYLCATSPRGRGNEKLFFGSGTQLSVL.

DNA of the CDR3: TGTGCCAGCAGTAGCCGAAGGGGGCTATTCGGGGAGCTGTTTTTT. This translates into CASSSRRGLFGELFF. This chain joins TRBV6-2 or TRBV6-3 and TRBJ2-2, with 7 bases that match TRBD1. CDR3 size: 15 residues. V gave up 5 bases and J gave up 7 bases; unmatched junction bases: 10. In germline, CDR1 is MNHEY, CDR2 SVGEGT.

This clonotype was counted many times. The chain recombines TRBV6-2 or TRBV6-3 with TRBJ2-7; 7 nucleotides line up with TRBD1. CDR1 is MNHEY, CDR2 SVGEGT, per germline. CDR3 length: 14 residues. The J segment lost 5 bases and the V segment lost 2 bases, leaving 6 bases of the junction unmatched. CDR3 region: CASSYETGPDEQYF. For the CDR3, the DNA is TGTGCCAGCAGTTACGAGACAGGGCCGGACGAGCAGTACTTC.

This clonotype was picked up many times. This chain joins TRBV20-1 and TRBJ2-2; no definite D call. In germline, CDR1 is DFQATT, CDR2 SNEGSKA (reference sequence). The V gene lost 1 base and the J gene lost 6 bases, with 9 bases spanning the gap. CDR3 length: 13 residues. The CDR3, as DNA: TGCAGTGCTAGAGCGCCAGGCCCCGGGGAGCTGTTTTTT. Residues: CSARAPGPGELFF.

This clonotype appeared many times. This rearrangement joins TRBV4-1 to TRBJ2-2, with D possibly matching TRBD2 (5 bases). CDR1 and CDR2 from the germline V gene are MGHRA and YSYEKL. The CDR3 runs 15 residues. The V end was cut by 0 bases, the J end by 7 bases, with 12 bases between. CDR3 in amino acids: CASSQEGGVGGELFF. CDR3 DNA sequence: TGCGCCAGCAGCCAAGAAGGAGGAGTCGGCGGGGAGCTGTTTTTT.

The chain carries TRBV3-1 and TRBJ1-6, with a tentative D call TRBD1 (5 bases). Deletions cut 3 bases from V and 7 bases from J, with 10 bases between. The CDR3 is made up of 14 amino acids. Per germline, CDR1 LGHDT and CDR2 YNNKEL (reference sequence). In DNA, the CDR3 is TGTGCCAGCAGCCATACAGGAGGGAATTCACCCCTCCACTTT. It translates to CASSHTGGNSPLHF.

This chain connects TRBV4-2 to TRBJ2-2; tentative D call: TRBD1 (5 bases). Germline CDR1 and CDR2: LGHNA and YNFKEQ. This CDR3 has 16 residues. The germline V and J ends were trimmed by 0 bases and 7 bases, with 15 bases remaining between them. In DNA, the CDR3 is TGTGCCAGCAGCCAAGATCTGGGTGGGGCAAACGGGGAGCTGTTTTTT. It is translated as CASSQDLGGANGELFF.

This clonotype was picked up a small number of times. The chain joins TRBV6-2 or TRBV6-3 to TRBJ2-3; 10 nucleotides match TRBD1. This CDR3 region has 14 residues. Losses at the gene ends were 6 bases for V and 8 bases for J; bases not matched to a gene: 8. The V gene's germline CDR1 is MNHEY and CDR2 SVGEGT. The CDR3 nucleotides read TGTGCCAGCAGATTGGACAGGGGGACGTTTACGCAGTATTTT. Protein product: CASRLDRGTFTQYF.

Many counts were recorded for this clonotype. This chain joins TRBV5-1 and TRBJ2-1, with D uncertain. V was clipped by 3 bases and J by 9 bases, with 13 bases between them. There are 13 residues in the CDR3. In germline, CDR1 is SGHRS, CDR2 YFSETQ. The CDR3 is CASSSSRTAEQFF. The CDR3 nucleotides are TGCGCCAGCAGCTCCTCTAGGACCGCTGAGCAGTTCTTC.

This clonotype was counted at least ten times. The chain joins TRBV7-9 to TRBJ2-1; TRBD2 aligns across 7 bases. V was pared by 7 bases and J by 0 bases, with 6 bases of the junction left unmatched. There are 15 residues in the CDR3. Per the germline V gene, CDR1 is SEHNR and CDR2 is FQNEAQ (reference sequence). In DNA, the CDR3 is TGTGCCAGCACCCCGCGGGAGCGCTCCTACAATGAGCAGTTCTTC. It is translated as CASTPRERSYNEQFF. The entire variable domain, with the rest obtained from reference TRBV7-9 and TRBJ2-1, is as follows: DTGVSQNPRHKITKRGQNVTFRCDPISEHNRLYWYRQTLGQGPEFLTYFQNEAQLEKSRLLSDRFSAERPKGSFSTLEIQRTEQGDSAMYLCASTPRERSYNEQFFGPGTRLTVL.

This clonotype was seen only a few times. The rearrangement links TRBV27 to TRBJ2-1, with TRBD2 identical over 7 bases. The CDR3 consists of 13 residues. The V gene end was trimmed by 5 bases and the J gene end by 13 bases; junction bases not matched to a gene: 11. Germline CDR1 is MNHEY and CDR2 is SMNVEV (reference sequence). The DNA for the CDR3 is TGTGCCAGCAGTGCCAGCGCCGGGACTACCCAGTTCTTC. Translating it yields CASSASAGTTQFF.

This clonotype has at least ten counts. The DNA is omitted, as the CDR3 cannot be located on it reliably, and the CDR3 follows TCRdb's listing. The CDR3 spells CASSFGPGKDYGYTF. J is TRBJ1-2 and V is TRBV5-1; the DNA was not compared with TRBD1, the D call given in the table. Germline V CDR1 and CDR2: SGHRS, YFSETQ. The CDR3 sequence runs 15 residues, both termini included.

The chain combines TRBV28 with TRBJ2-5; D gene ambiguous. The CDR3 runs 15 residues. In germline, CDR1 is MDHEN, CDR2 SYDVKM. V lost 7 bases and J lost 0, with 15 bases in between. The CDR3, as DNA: TGTGCCAGCAACTCCTTAGTCACGGACCAAGAGACCCAGTACTTC. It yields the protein CASNSLVTDQETQYF. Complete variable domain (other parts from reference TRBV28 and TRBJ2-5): DVKVTQSSRYLVKRTGEKVFLECVQDMDHENMFWYRQDPGLGLRLIYFSYDVKMKEKGDIPEGYSVSREKKERFSLILESASTNQTSMYLCASNSLVTDQETQYFGPGTRLLVL.

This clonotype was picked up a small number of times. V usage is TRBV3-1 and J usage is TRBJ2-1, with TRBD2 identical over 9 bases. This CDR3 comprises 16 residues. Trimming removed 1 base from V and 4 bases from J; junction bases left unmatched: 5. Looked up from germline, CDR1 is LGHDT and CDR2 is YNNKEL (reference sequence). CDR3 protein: CASSQAGLALYNEQFF. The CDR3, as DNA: TGTGCCAGCAGCCAAGCAGGACTAGCGCTTTACAATGAGCAGTTCTTC.

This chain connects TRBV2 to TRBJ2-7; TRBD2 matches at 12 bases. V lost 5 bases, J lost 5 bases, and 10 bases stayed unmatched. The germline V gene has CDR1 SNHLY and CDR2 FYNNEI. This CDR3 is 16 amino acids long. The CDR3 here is CASSKLTSGSSHEQYF. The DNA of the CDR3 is TGTGCCAGCAGTAAATTGACTAGCGGGAGTTCCCACGAGCAGTACTTC.

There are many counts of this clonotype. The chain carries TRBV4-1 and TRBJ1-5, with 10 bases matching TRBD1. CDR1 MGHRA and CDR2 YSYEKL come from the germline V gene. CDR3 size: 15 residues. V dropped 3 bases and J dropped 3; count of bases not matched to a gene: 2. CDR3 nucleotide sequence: TGCGCCAGCAGCCAGGACAGGGGGATCAATCAGCCCCAGCATTTT. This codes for CASSQDRGINQPQHF.

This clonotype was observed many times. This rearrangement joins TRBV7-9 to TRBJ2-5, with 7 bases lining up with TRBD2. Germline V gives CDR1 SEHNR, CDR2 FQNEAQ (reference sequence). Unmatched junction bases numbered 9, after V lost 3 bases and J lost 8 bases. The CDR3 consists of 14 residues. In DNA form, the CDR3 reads TGTGCCAGCAGCTTGATGGGCGGGGGTCCCACCCAGTACTTC. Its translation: CASSLMGGGPTQYF. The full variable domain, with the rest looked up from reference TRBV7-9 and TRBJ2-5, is DTGVSQNPRHKITKRGQNVTFRCDPISEHNRLYWYRQTLGQGPEFLTYFQNEAQLEKSRLLSDRFSAERPKGSFSTLEIQRTEQGDSAMYLCASSLMGGGPTQYFGPGTRLLVL.

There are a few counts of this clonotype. The CDR3 DNA reads as TGTGCCAGCTCACCACCCATTGGGAACGTTCAGTACTTC. Translation: CASSPPIGNVQYF. The chain recombines TRBV18 with TRBJ2-4; no clear D. The CDR3 covers 13 residues. Trimming removed 0 bases from V and 11 bases from J, with 11 bases in between. Germline lookup yields CDR1 KGHSH and CDR2 LQKENI.

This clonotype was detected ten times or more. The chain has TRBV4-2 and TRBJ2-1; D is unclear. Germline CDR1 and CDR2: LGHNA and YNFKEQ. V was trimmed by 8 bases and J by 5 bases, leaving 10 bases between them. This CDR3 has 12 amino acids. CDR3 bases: TGTGCCAGCGGGCATGAGAACAATGAGCAGTTCTTC. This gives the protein CASGHENNEQFF.

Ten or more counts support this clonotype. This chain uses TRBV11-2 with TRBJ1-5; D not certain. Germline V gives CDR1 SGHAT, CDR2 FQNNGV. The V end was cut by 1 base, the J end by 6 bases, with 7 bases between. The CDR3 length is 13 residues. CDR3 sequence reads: CASSLGSGQPQHF. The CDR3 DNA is TGTGCCAGCAGCTTAGGGTCGGGTCAGCCCCAGCATTTT.

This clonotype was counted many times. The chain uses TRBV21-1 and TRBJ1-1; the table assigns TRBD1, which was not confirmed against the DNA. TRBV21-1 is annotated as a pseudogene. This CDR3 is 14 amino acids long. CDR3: CASSRPHLETEAFF. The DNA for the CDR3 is TGTGCCAGCAGCAGGCCCCATCTCGAAACTGAAGCTTTCTTT.